This T cell receptor (beta chain) derives from a study of blood T cells in healthy people across ages. General study points: A greater number of naive CD4+ cells and higher diversity distinguished long-lived donors from aged donors.

This clonotype was observed a few times. Antigen specificity is unknown. Next came a second PCR, run for 7 to 11 cycles, which used a sample-barcoded 5' primer along with a J-beta primer mix. TCRdb reprocessed the 5' RACE reads with MiXCR, giving one entry per CDR3 protein. The sample has about 1.5 million distinct CDR3 sequences, about 42% seen once. Sequencing was performed on blood. The TCR sequence derives from a woman younger than 35 in good health.

The CDR3 DNA is TGTGCCAGCAGCCAAGAAAGCGGGAGGGCTGGCTACGAGCAGTACTTC. It is translated as CASSQESGRAGYEQYF. The rearrangement links TRBV3-1 to TRBJ2-7; 10 nucleotides line up with TRBD2. Germline assignment: CDR1 LGHDT and CDR2 YNNKEL (reference sequence). V was pared by 0 bases and J by 3 bases, with 5 bases of the junction left unmatched. The CDR3 spans 16 residues.